Listed below are T cell receptor beta chains from one sample, sequenced in a study of cytotoxic CD8 clonotypes in ibrutinib-treated CLL. Sequenced by immunoSEQ multiplex PCR; TCRdb stores in-frame clones only, minus some. This sample has about 140,000 clones, with around 93% found just once. The sequenced sample was PBMCs, obtained after 12 months of ibrutinib treatment. Source of these receptors: a human donor with chronic lymphocytic leukemia. CDR3s include the opening cysteine and the closing phenylalanine or tryptophan. Fields, in order: clone size, V gene, D gene, J gene, CDR3 protein, CDR3 DNA. The D gene is left open where the match is weak. Clone size is not always given. Where it is, it says once, few, many or a class for expanded clones.

abundance: .
v_gene: TRBV19
d_gene: .
j_gene: TRBJ1-1
CDR3aa: CASSIVGNSEAFF
CDR3nt: TGTGCCAGTAGTATAGTTGGGAACAGTGAAGCTTTCTTT

abundance: .
v_gene: TRBV27
d_gene: .
j_gene: TRBJ1-5
CDR3aa: CASSLGVGQPQHF
CDR3nt: TGTGCCAGCAGTTTGGGGGTTGGTCAGCCCCAGCATTTT

abundance: .
v_gene: TRBV13
d_gene: .
j_gene: TRBJ2-7
CDR3aa: CASSLGAGNSYEQYF
CDR3nt: TGTGCCAGCAGCCTAGGGGCAGGGAACTCCTACGAGCAGTACTTC

abundance: once
v_gene: TRBV2
d_gene: .
j_gene: TRBJ1-2
CDR3aa: CASRGVRIYGYTF
CDR3nt: TGTGCCAGCCGTGGAGTCAGGATCTATGGCTACACCTTC

abundance: .
v_gene: TRBV13
d_gene: .
j_gene: TRBJ1-1
CDR3aa: CASSARASLGTEAFF
CDR3nt: TGTGCCAGCAGCGCTAGGGCCAGTCTCGGCACTGAAGCTTTCTTT

abundance: .
v_gene: TRBV25-1
d_gene: .
j_gene: TRBJ1-1
CDR3aa: CASSESGGLNTEAFF
CDR3nt: TGTGCCAGCAGTGAATCGGGGGGCTTAAACACTGAAGCTTTCTTT

abundance: .
v_gene: TRBV2
d_gene: .
j_gene: TRBJ2-7
CDR3aa: CASSEGSDRQQYF
CDR3nt: TGTGCCAGCAGTGAGGGGTCAGACAGGCAACAGTACTTC

abundance: .
v_gene: TRBV27
d_gene: .
j_gene: TRBJ2-1
CDR3aa: CASSWTDYNEQFF
CDR3nt: TGTGCCAGCAGTTGGACAGACTACAATGAGCAGTTCTTC

abundance: .
v_gene: TRBV27
d_gene: .
j_gene: TRBJ1-4
CDR3aa: CASSPRQERNEKLFF
CDR3nt: TGTGCCAGCAGTCCCCGACAGGAGAGAAATGAAAAACTGTTTTTT

abundance: .
v_gene: TRBV7-2
d_gene: TRBD1
j_gene: TRBJ2-7
CDR3aa: CAIKTGQGDYEQYF
CDR3nt: TGTGCCATTAAGACGGGACAGGGGGACTACGAGCAGTACTTC

abundance: .
v_gene: TRBV20-1
d_gene: .
j_gene: TRBJ2-1
CDR3aa: CSASGGGEQFF
CDR3nt: TGCAGTGCTAGTGGGGGTGGCGAGCAGTTCTTC

abundance: .
v_gene: TRBV18
d_gene: .
j_gene: TRBJ2-7
CDR3aa: CASSGRMSSYEQYF
CDR3nt: TGTGCCAGCTCGGGAAGAATGAGCTCCTACGAGCAGTACTTC

abundance: .
v_gene: TRBV11-2
d_gene: .
j_gene: TRBJ2-7
CDR3aa: CASSLSRGGEQYF
CDR3nt: TGTGCCAGCAGCCTCTCTAGGGGGGGCGAGCAGTACTTC

abundance: .
v_gene: TRBV4-1
d_gene: .
j_gene: TRBJ2-5
CDR3aa: CASSQEGHKETQYF
CDR3nt: TGCGCCAGCAGCCAAGAGGGACACAAAGAGACCCAGTACTTC